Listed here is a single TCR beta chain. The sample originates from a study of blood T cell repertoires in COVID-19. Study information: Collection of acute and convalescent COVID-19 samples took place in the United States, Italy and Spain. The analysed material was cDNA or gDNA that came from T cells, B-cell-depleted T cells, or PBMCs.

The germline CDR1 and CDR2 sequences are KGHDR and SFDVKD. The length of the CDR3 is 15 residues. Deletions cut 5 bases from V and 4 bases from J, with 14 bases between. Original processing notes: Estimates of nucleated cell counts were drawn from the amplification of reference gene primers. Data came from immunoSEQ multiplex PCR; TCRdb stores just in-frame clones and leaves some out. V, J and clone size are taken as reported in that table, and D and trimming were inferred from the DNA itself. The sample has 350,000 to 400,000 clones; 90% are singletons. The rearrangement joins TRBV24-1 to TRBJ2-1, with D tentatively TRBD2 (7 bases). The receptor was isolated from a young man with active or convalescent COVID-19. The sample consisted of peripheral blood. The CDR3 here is CATSGVGGGYNEQFF. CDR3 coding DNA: TGTGCCACCAGTGGCGTGGGAGGGGGGTACAATGAGCAGTTCTTC.